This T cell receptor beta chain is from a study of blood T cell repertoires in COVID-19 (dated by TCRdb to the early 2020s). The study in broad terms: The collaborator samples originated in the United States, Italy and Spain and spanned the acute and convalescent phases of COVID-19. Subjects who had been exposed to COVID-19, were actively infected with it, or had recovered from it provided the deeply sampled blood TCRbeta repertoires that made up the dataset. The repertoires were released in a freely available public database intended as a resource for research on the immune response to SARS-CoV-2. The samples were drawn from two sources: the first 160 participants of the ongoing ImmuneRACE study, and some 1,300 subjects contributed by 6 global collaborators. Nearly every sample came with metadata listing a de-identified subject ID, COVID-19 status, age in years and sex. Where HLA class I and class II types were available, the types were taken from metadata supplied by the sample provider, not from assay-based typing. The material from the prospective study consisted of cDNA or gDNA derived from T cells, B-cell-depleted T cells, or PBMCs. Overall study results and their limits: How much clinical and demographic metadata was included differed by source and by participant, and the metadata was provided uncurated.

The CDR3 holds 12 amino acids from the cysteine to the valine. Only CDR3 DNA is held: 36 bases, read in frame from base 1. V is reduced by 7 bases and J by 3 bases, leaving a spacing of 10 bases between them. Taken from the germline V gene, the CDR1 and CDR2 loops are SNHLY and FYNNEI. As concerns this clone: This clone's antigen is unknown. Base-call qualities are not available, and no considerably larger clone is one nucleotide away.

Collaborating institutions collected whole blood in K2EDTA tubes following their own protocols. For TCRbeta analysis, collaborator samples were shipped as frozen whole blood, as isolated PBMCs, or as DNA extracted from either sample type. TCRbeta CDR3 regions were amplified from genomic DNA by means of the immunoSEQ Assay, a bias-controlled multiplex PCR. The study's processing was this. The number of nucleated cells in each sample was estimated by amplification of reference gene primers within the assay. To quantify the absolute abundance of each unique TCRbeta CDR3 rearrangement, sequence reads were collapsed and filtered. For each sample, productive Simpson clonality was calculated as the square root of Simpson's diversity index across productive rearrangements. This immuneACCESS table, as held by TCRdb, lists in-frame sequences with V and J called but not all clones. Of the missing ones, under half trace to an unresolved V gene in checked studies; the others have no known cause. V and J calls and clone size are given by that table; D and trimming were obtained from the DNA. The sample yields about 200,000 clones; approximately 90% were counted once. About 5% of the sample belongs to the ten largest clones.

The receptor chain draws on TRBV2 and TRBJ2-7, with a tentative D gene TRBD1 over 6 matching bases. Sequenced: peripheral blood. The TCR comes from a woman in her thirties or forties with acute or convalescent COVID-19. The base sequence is TGTGCCAGCAATCAGGGGAGCTACGAGCAGTACGTC. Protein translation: CASNQGSYEQYV.